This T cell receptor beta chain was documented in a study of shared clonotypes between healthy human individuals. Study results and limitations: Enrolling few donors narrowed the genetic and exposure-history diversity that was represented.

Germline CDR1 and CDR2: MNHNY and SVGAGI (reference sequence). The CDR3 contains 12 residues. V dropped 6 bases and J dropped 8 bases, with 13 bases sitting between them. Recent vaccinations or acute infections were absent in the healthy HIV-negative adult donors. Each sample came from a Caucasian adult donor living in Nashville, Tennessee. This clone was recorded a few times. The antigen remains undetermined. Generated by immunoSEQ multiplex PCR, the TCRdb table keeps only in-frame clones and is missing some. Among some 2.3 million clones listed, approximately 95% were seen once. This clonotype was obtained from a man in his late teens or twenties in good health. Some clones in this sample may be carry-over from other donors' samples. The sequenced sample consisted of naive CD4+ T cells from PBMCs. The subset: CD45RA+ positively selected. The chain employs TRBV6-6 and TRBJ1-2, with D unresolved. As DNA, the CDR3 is TGTGCCAGCAGCCGTAACTACGGGGGCTACACCTTC. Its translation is CASSRNYGGYTF.